This T cell receptor (beta chain) appears in the sequencing data of a study of T cell responses to AZD1222 COVID-19 vaccine. Study-level results: Across the whole spike, CD4 TCRs peaked at regions 160-218 and 743-854.

Comments on this clone: Antigen unknown.

Here immunoSEQ multiplex PCR was the method, and the copy in TCRdb shows in-frame clones only, minus some. Here the sample spans about 70,000 clones, 84% being singletons. Germline loops: CDR1 KGHSH, CDR2 LQKENI. The CDR3 loop spans 13 amino acids. Trimming removed 0 bases from V and 1 base from J, with 3 bases in between. This TCR came from an adult in good health. V gene TRBV18 combines with J gene TRBJ2-5; no clear D. This material consisted of peripheral blood, taken on day 0 of AZD1222 vaccination. The CDR3 region has the DNA TGTGCCAGCTCACCACCGGTCCAAGAGACCCAGTACTTC. Translating gives CASSPPVQETQYF.